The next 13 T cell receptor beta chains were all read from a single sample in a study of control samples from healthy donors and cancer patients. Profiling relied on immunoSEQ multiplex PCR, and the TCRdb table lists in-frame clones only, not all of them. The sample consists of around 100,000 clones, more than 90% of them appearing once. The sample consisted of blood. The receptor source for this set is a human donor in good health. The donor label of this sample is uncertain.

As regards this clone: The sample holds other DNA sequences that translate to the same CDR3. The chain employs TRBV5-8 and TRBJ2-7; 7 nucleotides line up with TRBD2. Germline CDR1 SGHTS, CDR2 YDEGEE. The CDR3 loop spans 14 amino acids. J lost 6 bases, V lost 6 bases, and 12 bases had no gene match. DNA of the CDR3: TGTGCCAGCACTATGCGGGGGATGCAGCGCGAGCAGTACTTC. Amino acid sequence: CASTMRGMQREQYF.

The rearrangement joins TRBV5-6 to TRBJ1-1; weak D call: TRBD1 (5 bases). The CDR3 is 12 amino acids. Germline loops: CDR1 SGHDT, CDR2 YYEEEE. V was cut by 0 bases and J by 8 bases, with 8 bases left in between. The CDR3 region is CASSLGQPEAFF. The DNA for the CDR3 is TGTGCCAGCAGCTTGGGACAGCCAGAAGCTTTCTTT.

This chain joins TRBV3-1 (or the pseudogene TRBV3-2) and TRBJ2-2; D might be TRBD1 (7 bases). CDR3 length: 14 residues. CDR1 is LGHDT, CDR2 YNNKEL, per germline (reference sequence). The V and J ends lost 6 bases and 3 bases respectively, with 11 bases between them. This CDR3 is CASRRDRYTGELFF. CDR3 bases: TGTGCCAGCAGGCGGGACAGATACACCGGGGAGCTGTTTTTT.

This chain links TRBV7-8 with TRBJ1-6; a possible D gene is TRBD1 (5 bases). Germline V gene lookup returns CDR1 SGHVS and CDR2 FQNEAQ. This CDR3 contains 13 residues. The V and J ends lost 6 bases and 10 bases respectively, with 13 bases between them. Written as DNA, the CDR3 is TGTGCCAGCAGACCTACCGACAGATCACCCCTCCACTTT. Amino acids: CASRPTDRSPLHF. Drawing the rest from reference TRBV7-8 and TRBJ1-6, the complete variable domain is GAGVSQSPRYKVAKRGQDVALRCDPISGHVSLFWYQQALGQGPEFLTYFQNEAQLDKSGLPSDRFFAERPEGSVSTLKIQRTQQEDSAVYLCASRPTDRSPLHFGNGTRLTVT.

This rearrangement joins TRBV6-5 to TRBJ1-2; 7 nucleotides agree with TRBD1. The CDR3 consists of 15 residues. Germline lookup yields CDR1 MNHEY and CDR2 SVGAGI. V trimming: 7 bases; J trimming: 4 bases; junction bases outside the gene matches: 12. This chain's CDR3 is CASNKHRDSTYGYTF. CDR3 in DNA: TGTGCCAGCAACAAACACCGGGACAGCACCTATGGCTACACCTTC.

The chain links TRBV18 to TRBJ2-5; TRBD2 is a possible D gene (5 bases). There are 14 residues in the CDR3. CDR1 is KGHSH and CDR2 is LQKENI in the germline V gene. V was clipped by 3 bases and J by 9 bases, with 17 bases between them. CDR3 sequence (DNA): TGTGCCAGCTCACCGTCCCGGGGTTTCGTGGCCCAGTACTTC. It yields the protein CASSPSRGFVAQYF.

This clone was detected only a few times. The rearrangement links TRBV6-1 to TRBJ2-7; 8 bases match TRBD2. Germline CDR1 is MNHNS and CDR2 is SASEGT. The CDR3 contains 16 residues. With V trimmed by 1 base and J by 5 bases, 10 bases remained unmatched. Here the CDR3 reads CASSEVSGGGKDEQYF. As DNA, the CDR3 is TGTGCCAGCAGTGAAGTAAGCGGCGGGGGGAAGGACGAGCAGTACTTC.

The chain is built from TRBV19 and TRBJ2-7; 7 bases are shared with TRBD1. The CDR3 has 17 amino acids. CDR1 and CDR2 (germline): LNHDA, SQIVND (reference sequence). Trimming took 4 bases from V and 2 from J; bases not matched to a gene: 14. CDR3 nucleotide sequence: TGTGCCAGTAGTAGACAAACAGGGGCAGGGAGCGCCTACGAGCAGTACTTC. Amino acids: CASSRQTGAGSAYEQYF.

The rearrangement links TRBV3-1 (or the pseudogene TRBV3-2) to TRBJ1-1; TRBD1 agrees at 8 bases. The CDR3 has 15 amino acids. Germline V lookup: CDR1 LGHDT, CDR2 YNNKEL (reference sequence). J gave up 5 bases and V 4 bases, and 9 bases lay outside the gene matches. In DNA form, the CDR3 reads TGTGCCAGCAGCCCCCTGAACAGGGGGGGGACTGAAGCTTTCTTT. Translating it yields CASSPLNRGGTEAFF.

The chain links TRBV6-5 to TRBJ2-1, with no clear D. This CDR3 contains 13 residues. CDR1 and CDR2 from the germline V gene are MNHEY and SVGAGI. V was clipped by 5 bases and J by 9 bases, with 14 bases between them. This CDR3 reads CASSPFQNSEQFF. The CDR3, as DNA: TGTGCCAGCAGTCCATTTCAGAACAGTGAGCAGTTCTTC.

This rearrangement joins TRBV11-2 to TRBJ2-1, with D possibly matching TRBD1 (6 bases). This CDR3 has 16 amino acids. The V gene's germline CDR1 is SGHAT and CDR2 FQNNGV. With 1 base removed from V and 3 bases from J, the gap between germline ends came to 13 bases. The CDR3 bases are TGTGCCAGCAGCTTAGTGTCCGGGACACTCTACAATGAGCAGTTCTTC. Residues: CASSLVSGTLYNEQFF.

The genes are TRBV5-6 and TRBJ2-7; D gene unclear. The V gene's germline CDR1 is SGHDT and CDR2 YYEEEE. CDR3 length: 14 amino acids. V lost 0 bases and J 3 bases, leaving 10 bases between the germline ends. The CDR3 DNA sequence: TGTGCCAGCAGCTTGGTAGGTGTAGGCTACGAGCAGTACTTC. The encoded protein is CASSLVGVGYEQYF.

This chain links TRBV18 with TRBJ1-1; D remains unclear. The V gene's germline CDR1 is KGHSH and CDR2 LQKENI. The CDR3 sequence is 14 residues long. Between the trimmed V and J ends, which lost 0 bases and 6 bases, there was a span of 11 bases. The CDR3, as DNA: TGTGCCAGCTCACCACCGTCTGTGACTGCTGAAGCTTTCTTT. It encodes CASSPPSVTAEAFF.